This T cell receptor beta chain was identified during a study of Ad26.COV2.S vaccination and SARS-CoV-2 variants. TCRdb's copy holds only in-frame clones and misses some; the assay was immunoSEQ multiplex PCR. The table lists about 480,000 clones, 87% of them singletons. The CDR3 extends over 15 amino acids. Germline CDR1 and CDR2: LNHDA and SQIVND (reference sequence). V lost 4 bases and J lost 7; bases outside the gene matches: 12. Treatment in this sample: 15 to 20 received Ad26.COV2.S at low or high dose, single or two shots; several received placebo; per-sample allocation not given. It was on day 63 after the first vaccine or placebo injection that samples were taken.

Material: peripheral blood, obtained in a trial of Ad26.COV2.S vaccine versus placebo. This TCR came from a person between 18 and 60 years old who received the Ad26.COV2.S COVID-19 vaccine or a placebo. The gene calls are TRBV19 and TRBJ1-2; TRBD1 matches at 7 bases. Here the CDR3 DNA reads TGTGCCAGTAGTACCGGGACAGTTGCTCCTAGTGGCTACACCTTC. Translating gives CASSTGTVAPSGYTF.